This entry is about one TCR beta chain. The target antigen is unknown. The data were obtained in a study of OX40 agonist ivuxolimab in advanced cancers. Study observations and caveats: The antigen specificity of the peripheral T cells (those that were expanded) was not determined. Blood T cells, both CD4+ and CD8+, expanded clonally by week 6 at 0.1 to 3.0 mg/kg. Some patients who did not respond also had low normalized T-cell clonal expansion.

Only in-frame clones appear in the TCRdb table, and some are missing; sequencing was by immunoSEQ multiplex PCR. The repertoire includes 150,000 to 180,000 clones, roughly 94% of them detected once, and around 0.33% sits in the top ten. The junction had 11 bases not matched to a gene; V was cut back by 1 base and J by 5 bases. The CDR3 is 17 residues long. Germline lookup yields CDR1 MNHNS and CDR2 SASEGT. The chain combines TRBV6-1 with TRBJ2-1, with 7 positions matching TRBD2. The sequencing used CD4+ or CD8+ T cells sorted from blood, collected in a trial of the OX40 agonist ivuxolimab. The sequence was collected from an adult with an advanced solid tumor such as melanoma, head and neck, liver or kidney cancer. The CDR3 DNA follows: TGTGCCAGCAGTGAAGACTCCCCTAGCGGTATGAACAATGAGCAGTTCTTC. This translates into CASSEDSPSGMNNEQFF.